This TCR beta chain was obtained from a study of T-cell memory formation after mild COVID-19. Study-wide results and limits: Clones that contracted from day 15 to 85 were balanced CD4/CD8, while later expanders leaned CD4+.

Note on this clonotype: Its target is not known.

Germline V gene data show CDR1 as WSHSY and CDR2 as SAAADI. Trimming took 4 bases from V and 4 from J, leaving 9 bases between them. This CDR3 is built from 13 residues. After 5'RACE with constant-segment primers, TCR alpha and TCR beta cDNA libraries carrying sample barcodes and UMIs were obtained. A single record per CDR3 protein comes from TCRdb applying MiXCR to the 5' RACE reads. Here the sample spans about 400,000 distinct CDR3 sequences, 18% being singletons. The sequencing input was PBMCs or a T cell subset sorted from them (not recorded which). The chain combines TRBV10-2 with TRBJ2-3; D may be TRBD2 (6 bases). This sequence was found in a man aged 18 to 29 who had mild COVID-19 (a few samples of this study predate the infection). Cell type and time point are not known. The CDR3 protein is CASSAASADTQYF. The CDR3 region has the DNA TGCGCCAGCAGTGCCGCTAGCGCAGATACGCAGTATTTT.